The 21 T cell receptor beta chains listed next were all sequenced from one sample in a study of T cell responses to AZD1222 COVID-19 vaccine. The protocol was immunoSEQ multiplex PCR, while the TCRdb copy is restricted to in-frame clones and leaves out a portion. The sample includes around 130,000 clones, 80% to 95% of them seen just once. The material sequenced was peripheral blood, taken 28 days after the second AZD1222 dose. The receptor source for this set is an adult who received the AZD1222 COVID-19 vaccine.

This rearrangement joins TRBV7-8 to TRBJ2-7; no firm D call. CDR1 and CDR2 (germline): SGHVS, FQNEAQ. The CDR3 contains 11 residues. V lost 1 base to trimming and J lost 6 bases, with 4 bases between them. CDR3 region: CASSLGPEQYF. As DNA, the CDR3 is TGTGCCAGCAGCTTAGGGCCCGAGCAGTACTTC.

The CDR3 bases are TGCGCCAGCAGCTTGGAAGGGGGCCGGGAGACCCAGTACTTC. Its protein is CASSLEGGRETQYF. This chain links TRBV5-1 with TRBJ2-5; 7 positions match TRBD1. J was trimmed by 5 bases and V by 0 bases; bases with no gene match: 4. The CDR3 covers 14 residues. Germline V gives CDR1 SGHRS, CDR2 YFSETQ. Based on the CDR3 plus reference TRBV5-1 and TRBJ2-5, the full variable domain is KAGVTQTPRYLIKTRGQQVTLSCSPISGHRSVSWYQQTPGQGLQFLFEYFSETQRNKGNFPGRFSGRQFSNSRSEMNVSTLELGDSALYLCASSLEGGRETQYFGPGTRLLVL.

This clone was counted a few times. V is TRBV9 and J is TRBJ1-2; D might be TRBD1 (6 bases). The V end lost 2 bases, the J end lost 5 bases, and 10 bases lay between the germline ends. The CDR3 covers 13 residues. From germline, CDR1 is SGDLS and CDR2 YYNGEE. The CDR3 loop is CASSVGGRYGYTF. CDR3 bases: TGTGCCAGCAGCGTGGGGGGCCGGTATGGCTACACCTTC.

The chain joins TRBV24-1 to TRBJ1-6; 10 bases agree with TRBD1. CDR3 length: 15 residues. The V gene's germline CDR1 is KGHDR and CDR2 SFDVKD. Here the CDR3 reads CVRQGAKARDSPLHF. Here the CDR3 DNA reads TGTGTAAGACAGGGGGCGAAGGCTAGGGATTCACCCCTCCACTTT.

This rearrangement joins TRBV18 to TRBJ2-1, with 9 bases that match TRBD2. The germline gives CDR1 KGHSH, CDR2 LQKENI. The V and J ends lost 5 bases and 5 bases, in that order; junction bases with no gene match: 19. This CDR3 contains 19 residues. The CDR3 DNA sequence: TGTGCCAGCTCATCAATCCTCGGAGGGATAGCGGGGGAAAACAATGAGCAGTTCTTC. Residues: CASSSILGGIAGENNEQFF.

The chain has TRBV28 and TRBJ1-4; TRBD1 is a possible D gene (6 bases). This CDR3 is 15 amino acids long. The V and J ends lost 8 bases and 8 bases respectively, with 21 bases between them. CDR1 is MDHEN and CDR2 is SYDVKM in the germline V gene. CDR3 loop: CASQGMSFGKEKLFF. CDR3 nucleotide sequence: TGTGCCAGCCAGGGGATGTCTTTCGGGAAGGAAAAACTGTTTTTT.

This chain uses TRBV10-3 with TRBJ2-5; 8 bases are a match to TRBD1. CDR1 is ENHRY and CDR2 is SYGVKD in the germline V gene. V lost 2 bases and J lost 1; bases outside the gene matches: 3. This CDR3 is 15 amino acids long. CDR3 amino acids: CAISEGQGFQETQYF. The CDR3 nucleotides are TGTGCCATCAGTGAGGGACAGGGCTTCCAAGAGACCCAGTACTTC.

The chain uses TRBV6-5 and TRBJ1-5, with unresolved D. The CDR3 has 14 residues. From germline, CDR1 is MNHEY and CDR2 SVGAGI. V lost 7 bases and J 0 bases, leaving 10 bases between the germline ends. CDR3 sequence: CASTRLYSNQPQHF. CDR3 bases: TGTGCCAGCACGCGGTTATATAGCAATCAGCCCCAGCATTTT.

The chain joins TRBV3-1 (or the pseudogene TRBV3-2) to TRBJ2-1; no firm D call. Between the trimmed V and J ends, which lost 1 base and 6 bases, there was a span of 4 bases. There are 12 residues in the CDR3. CDR1 is LGHDT, CDR2 YNNKEL, per germline (reference sequence). CDR3 DNA sequence: TGTGCCAGCAGCCAAGGGCTCAATGAGCAGTTCTTC. It translates to CASSQGLNEQFF.

Only a few counts were recorded for this clone. The chain joins TRBV29-1 to TRBJ2-1; 10 bases line up with TRBD2. V was pared by 4 bases and J by 4 bases, with 1 base of the junction left unmatched. This CDR3 region has 13 residues. Germline CDR1 SQVTM, CDR2 ANQGSEA. The CDR3 here is CSVGTSGYNEQFF. In nucleotides, the CDR3 is TGCAGCGTTGGGACTAGCGGTTACAATGAGCAGTTCTTC.

CDR3 nucleotides: TGTGCCACCAGTGGGCGGACAGGGGGTGGCTACACCTTC. This codes for CATSGRTGGGYTF. The J gene is TRBJ1-2, the V gene TRBV24-1; 10 nucleotides align to TRBD1. J lost 7 bases, V lost 5 bases, and 3 bases had no gene match. The germline V gene encodes CDR1 KGHDR and CDR2 SFDVKD. There are 13 residues in the CDR3.

The DNA of the CDR3 is TGTGCCAGCAGCTTAGGGCAGGGTACTGAAGCTTTCTTT. It specifies CASSLGQGTEAFF. This chain links TRBV7-9 with TRBJ1-1; tentative D call: TRBD1 (5 bases). Between the trimmed V and J ends, which lost 1 base and 5 bases, there was a span of 8 bases. Germline CDR1 and CDR2: SEHNR and FQNEAQ (reference sequence). There are 13 residues in the CDR3.

This sequence joins TRBV7-3 and TRBJ1-1; a weak D match, TRBD1 (6 bases). The V gene lost 0 bases and the J gene lost 3 bases, with 14 bases spanning the gap. Germline CDR1 and CDR2: SGHTA and FQGTGA. The length of the CDR3 is 16 residues. Here the CDR3 reads CASSLTPTGIYTEAFF. The CDR3 nucleotides read TGTGCCAGCAGCTTAACCCCTACAGGGATCTACACTGAAGCTTTCTTT.

The CDR3 DNA follows: TGTGCCAGCACCCCCCGAGGGAACCACGAGCAGTACTTC. This sequence encodes CASTPRGNHEQYF. The chain joins TRBV28 to TRBJ2-7, with D tentatively TRBD2 (5 bases). The CDR3 has 13 residues. Germline CDR1 MDHEN, CDR2 SYDVKM. V lost 7 bases and J lost 5, with 15 bases in between.

The CDR3 is CASTRNRQGPAANEKLFF. The CDR3 nucleotides are TGTGCCAGCACCAGGAATAGACAGGGACCGGCAGCTAATGAAAAACTGTTTTTT. The chain links TRBV2 to TRBJ1-4; 7 bases agree with TRBD1. CDR3 size: 18 residues. V shed 7 bases, J shed 3 bases, and the junction held 17 bases outside the gene matches. Germline V gene lookup returns CDR1 SNHLY and CDR2 FYNNEI. The full variable domain, its missing parts supplied by reference TRBV2 and TRBJ1-4, is EPEVTQTPSHQVTQMGQEVILRCVPISNHLYFYWYRQILGQKVEFLVSFYNNEISEKSEIFDDQFSVERPDGSNFTLKIRSTKLEDSAMYFCASTRNRQGPAANEKLFFGSGTQLSVL.

The rearrangement links TRBV11-2 to TRBJ2-5; no reliable D call. Germline lookup yields CDR1 SGHAT and CDR2 FQNNGV. V shed 4 bases and J shed 1 base, with 19 bases lying between them. The CDR3 extends over 17 amino acids. The CDR3 sequence: CASSSRGRVNSQETQYF. In nucleotides, the CDR3 is TGTGCCAGCAGCTCACGTGGACGGGTAAATAGCCAAGAGACCCAGTACTTC.

The gene calls are TRBV5-6 and TRBJ1-6, with D hard to call. Germline V gene sequence: CDR1 SGHDT, CDR2 YYEEEE. The CDR3 consists of 13 residues. V was trimmed by 5 bases and J by 10 bases, leaving 13 bases between them. The DNA for the CDR3 is TGTGCCAGCAGTCTGAGCGGGTCGTCACCCCTCCACTTT. Its protein is CASSLSGSSPLHF.

V and J are TRBV11-2 and TRBJ1-6, with TRBD1 matching over 7 bases. This CDR3 region has 15 residues. V lost 5 bases and J lost 11; bases outside the gene matches: 12. From germline, CDR1 is SGHAT and CDR2 FQNNGV. CDR3: CASSKWTGGRTPLHF. The DNA for the CDR3 is TGTGCCAGCAGCAAGTGGACAGGAGGAAGGACACCCCTCCACTTT.

J is TRBJ2-1 and V is TRBV9; D possibly corresponds to TRBD1 (5 bases). V gave up 7 bases and J gave up 6 bases, with 11 bases separating them. There are 12 residues in the CDR3. Germline CDR1 SGDLS, CDR2 YYNGEE. CDR3 region: CASQKGANEQFF. DNA of the CDR3: TGTGCCAGCCAAAAAGGGGCCAATGAGCAGTTCTTC.

J is TRBJ1-1 and V is TRBV2; a weak D match, TRBD1 (5 bases). Deletions cut 4 bases from V and 8 bases from J, with 8 bases between. The CDR3 runs 11 residues. Germline V gives CDR1 SNHLY, CDR2 FYNNEI. The CDR3 protein is CASSARAEAFF. CDR3 nucleotide sequence: TGTGCCAGCAGTGCCAGGGCGGAAGCTTTCTTT.

This clone appeared once. The chain employs TRBV4-2 and TRBJ1-1; 9 positions agree with TRBD1. The CDR3 is made up of 18 amino acids. V shed 0 bases and J 1 base; nucleotides not matched to a gene: 9. Germline V gene data show CDR1 as LGHNA and CDR2 as YNFKEQ. CDR3 residues: CASSQDRWTGAGNTEAFF. CDR3 coding DNA: TGTGCCAGCAGCCAAGATCGCTGGACAGGGGCCGGGAACACTGAAGCTTTCTTT.